The 32 T cell receptor beta chains listed next were all sequenced from one sample in a study of blood T cells in healthy people across ages. The second PCR ran about 6 to 11 cycles with a sample-barcoded 5' primer and J-beta primers. A single record per CDR3 protein comes from TCRdb applying MiXCR to the 5' RACE reads. The sample lists about 940,000 distinct CDR3 sequences, 40% to 60% occurring once. Sample: blood. All receptors come from a man aged 30 to 39 in good health.

This sequence joins TRBV29-1 and TRBJ1-1; 8 positions agree with TRBD1. J gave up 4 bases and V 4 bases, and 5 bases lay outside the gene matches. CDR3 length equals 13 residues. Germline V gene lookup returns CDR1 SQVTM and CDR2 ANQGSEA. The CDR3 DNA reads as TGCAGCGTTGGTCGTACAGGGGGCACTGAAGCTTTCTTT. It specifies CSVGRTGGTEAFF.

The gene calls are TRBV5-1 and TRBJ2-3; D possibly matches TRBD1 or TRBD2 (6 bases each). The CDR3 runs to 14 residues. In germline, CDR1 is SGHRS, CDR2 YFSETQ. V shed 3 bases and J shed 4 bases, with 12 bases lying between them. DNA for the CDR3: TGCGCCAGCAGCTCGGTGGGGGGCGCAGATACGCAGTATTTT. It encodes CASSSVGGADTQYF.

A word on this clonotype: A much larger clone is a single base away; this may be a read error. The chain recombines TRBV6-5 with TRBJ2-7, with a possible D match to TRBD1 (6 bases). CDR1 MNHEY and CDR2 SVGAGI come from the germline V gene. Between the trimmed V and J ends, which lost 2 bases and 2 bases, there was a span of 10 bases. This CDR3 comprises 14 residues. As DNA, the CDR3 is TGTGCCAGCAGTTACCCCTGGACAGCCTACGAGCAGTACTTC. Protein: CASSYPWTAYEQYF.

V gene TRBV6-1 combines with J gene TRBJ2-5; D remains ambiguous. The CDR3 spans 15 residues. Germline V gene lookup returns CDR1 MNHNS and CDR2 SASEGT. Trimming shortened V by 4 bases and J by 1 base, and 13 bases separated the two germline ends. The CDR3 nucleotides are TGTGCCAGCAGTGCCCCTGTCCGTTCCCAAGAGACCCAGTACTTC. Protein sequence: CASSAPVRSQETQYF.

V gene TRBV2 combines with J gene TRBJ2-5; D is perhaps TRBD2 (7 bases). Looked up from germline, CDR1 is SNHLY and CDR2 is FYNNEI. V shed 2 bases and J shed 1 base, with 11 bases lying between them. The CDR3 covers 15 residues. CDR3 residues: CASSERAGAQETQYF. CDR3 sequence (DNA): TGTGCCAGCAGTGAAAGGGCGGGGGCCCAAGAGACCCAGTACTTC.

The chain carries TRBV7-2 and TRBJ2-3; 9 bases match TRBD1. The germline CDR1 and CDR2 sequences are SGHTA and FQGNSA. V dropped 5 bases and J dropped 3; count of bases not matched to a gene: 6. The CDR3 extends over 15 amino acids. Here the CDR3 DNA reads TGTGCCAGCAGCGTCGGGACAGGGCTTACAGATACGCAGTATTTT. This encodes CASSVGTGLTDTQYF.

The chain couples TRBV28 to TRBJ2-1; possibly TRBD1 or TRBD2 for D (7 bases each). The end of the DNA fits TRBJ2-7 better, so the J call may be wrong. The CDR3 is made up of 16 amino acids. In germline, CDR1 is MDHEN, CDR2 SYDVKM. The CDR3 DNA follows: TGTGCCAGCAGTACAGGGGAGGGACGCTCCTACAATGAGCAGTACTTC. The encoded protein is CASSTGEGRSYNEQYF.

This clonotype was recorded only once. V and J are TRBV10-3 and TRBJ2-7; a weak D match, TRBD2 (6 bases). Trimming removed 6 bases from V and 5 bases from J, with 20 bases in between. Germline V gene data show CDR1 as ENHRY and CDR2 as SYGVKD. The CDR3 is made up of 15 amino acids. The CDR3 coding sequence is TGTGCCATCAGCTCAAACGCGGGAACCCAAAACGAGCAGTACTTC. Protein product: CAISSNAGTQNEQYF.

The CDR3 reads CASSKQGSVFMNTEAFF. The CDR3 coding sequence is TGTGCCAGCAGCAAGCAGGGGAGTGTCTTCATGAACACTGAAGCTTTCTTT. V gene TRBV7-2 combines with J gene TRBJ1-1; possibly TRBD1 for D (6 bases). The CDR3 extends over 17 amino acids. Trimming removed 5 bases from V and 0 bases from J, with 19 bases in between. Germline V lookup: CDR1 SGHTA, CDR2 FQGNSA.

This clonotype has only a few counts. V gene TRBV6-6 combines with J gene TRBJ2-5; TRBD1 matches at 7 bases. TRBJ2-7 explains the end of the DNA better; the J call may be wrong. The CDR3 loop spans 14 amino acids. The V gene's germline CDR1 is MNHNY and CDR2 SVGAGI (reference sequence). The CDR3 sequence is CASYHRDSTYEQYF. The CDR3 DNA reads as TGTGCCAGCTATCACCGGGACAGCACCTACGAGCAGTACTTC.

This clonotype showed up just a few times. The junction shows a germline mismatch at one end, possibly a read error. The rearrangement joins TRBV7-2 to TRBJ2-7, with 7 bases identical to TRBD1. There are 13 residues in the CDR3. Per the germline V gene, CDR1 is SGHTA and CDR2 is FQGNSA. This chain's CDR3 is CASSATGSSEQYF. The CDR3 nucleotides read TGTGCCAGCAGCGCGACAGGGTCCTCCGAGCAGTACTTC. Based on the CDR3 plus reference TRBV7-2 and TRBJ2-7, the full variable domain is GAGVSQSPSNKVTEKGKDVELRCDPISGHTALYWYRQSLGQGLEFLIYFQGNSAPDKSGLPSDRFSAERTGGSVSTLTIQRTQQEDSAVYLCASSATGSSEQYFGPGTRLTVT.

This chain joins TRBV11-3 and TRBJ2-3, with TRBD2 identical over 8 bases. The germline V gene has CDR1 SGHNT and CDR2 YENEEA. V gave up 0 bases and J gave up 1 base; unmatched junction bases: 9. There are 18 residues in the CDR3. The CDR3: CASSLDRGGNWGTDTQYF. The CDR3 coding sequence is TGTGCCAGCAGCTTAGACCGCGGGGGGAATTGGGGCACAGATACGCAGTATTTT.

The chain links TRBV27 to TRBJ2-5, with 7 bases matching TRBD1. V lost 6 bases, J lost 2 bases, and 6 bases stayed unmatched. The CDR3 spans 14 residues. CDR1 is MNHEY, CDR2 SMNVEV, per germline (reference sequence). CDR3 sequence: CASSQQGNQETQYF. CDR3 DNA: TGTGCCAGCAGCCAACAGGGGAATCAAGAGACCCAGTACTTC.

This clonotype was found a few times. V and J are TRBV7-9 and TRBJ2-5, with D perhaps matching TRBD2 (6 bases). V lost 1 base, J lost 5 bases, and 14 bases lay in between. The V gene's germline CDR1 is SEHNR and CDR2 FQNEAQ (reference sequence). The length of the CDR3 is 15 residues. CDR3 amino acids: CASSLGASSAETQYF. Written as DNA, the CDR3 is TGTGCCAGCAGCTTAGGGGCCTCTAGCGCGGAGACCCAGTACTTC.

This clonotype was picked up a small number of times. The chain links TRBV5-1 to TRBJ2-5; no reliable D call. The end of the DNA is better explained by TRBJ2-7, so the J call may be wrong. The CDR3 sequence is 11 residues long. From germline, CDR1 is SGHRS and CDR2 YFSETQ. The CDR3 sequence: CASMVGNEQYF. DNA of the CDR3: TGCGCCAGCATGGTGGGGAACGAGCAGTACTTC.

This clonotype was detected only once. The chain recombines TRBV6-6 with TRBJ1-1; D unclear. The CDR3 contains 15 residues. Germline V gene data show CDR1 as MNHNY and CDR2 as SVGAGI (reference sequence). The V gene lost 10 bases and the J gene lost 6 bases, with 24 bases spanning the gap. CDR3 in DNA: TGTGCCATCTTGAGGGCGGGGAATGGGAGCCCTGAAGCTTTCTTT. This codes for CAILRAGNGSPEAFF.

This clonotype was seen ten or more times. The genes are TRBV10-3 and TRBJ1-2; D remains ambiguous. The germline CDR1 and CDR2 sequences are ENHRY and SYGVKD. Trimming took off 6 bases at V and 8 bases at J, with 13 bases between the two ends. This CDR3 is built from 12 residues. CDR3 DNA: TGTGCCATCAGCTCTCGAGAAGTGGGCTACACCTTC. Residues: CAISSREVGYTF.

This clonotype was seen only a few times. The chain has TRBV29-1 and TRBJ2-5; 7 bases match TRBD1. Germline assignment: CDR1 SQVTM and CDR2 ANQGSEA. After removal of 3 bases from V and 4 bases from J, the junction contained 11 bases not matched to a gene. The CDR3 sequence is 15 residues long. The chain's CDR3 is CSVDLGTVTGETQYF. CDR3 DNA sequence: TGCAGCGTTGACTTAGGGACAGTTACGGGAGAGACCCAGTACTTC.

V and J are TRBV9 and TRBJ2-4; tentatively, D is TRBD1 (5 bases). Germline V gene lookup returns CDR1 SGDLS and CDR2 YYNGEE. The CDR3 is made up of 13 amino acids. Trimming left V 1 base short and J 13 bases short, with 15 bases between. The CDR3 loop reads CASSVSAGLEQYF. CDR3 nucleotides: TGTGCCAGCAGCGTATCGGCAGGGTTGGAGCAGTACTTC.

The gene calls are TRBV28 and TRBJ2-1, with D maybe TRBD2 (6 bases). This CDR3 has 16 residues. Germline V lookup: CDR1 MDHEN, CDR2 SYDVKM. V was trimmed by 2 bases and J by 2 bases, leaving 13 bases between them. CDR3 nucleotide sequence: TGTGCCAGCAGTTTAGGCACGGGGGTTACCTACAATGAGCAGTTCTTC. It is translated as CASSLGTGVTYNEQFF.

The table lists this clonotype with a few counts. This chain links TRBV4-2 with TRBJ1-6; tentative D call: TRBD1 (6 bases). The length of the CDR3 is 16 residues. Germline V gene lookup returns CDR1 LGHNA and CDR2 YNFKEQ. Trimming left V 4 bases short and J 5 bases short, with 15 bases between. The CDR3: CASSRDRGQNNSPLHF. In DNA, the CDR3 is TGTGCCAGCAGCCGTGACCGCGGACAGAATAATTCACCCCTCCACTTT.

The chain recombines TRBV27 with TRBJ2-7; TRBD1 is a possible D gene (5 bases). The CDR3 runs 16 residues. The V gene lost 3 bases and the J gene lost 0 bases, with 15 bases spanning the gap. Germline V lookup: CDR1 MNHEY, CDR2 SMNVEV (reference sequence). CDR3: CASSLKAGNSSYEQYF. DNA for the CDR3: TGTGCCAGCAGTTTGAAGGCAGGGAACAGCTCCTACGAGCAGTACTTC.

The chain uses TRBV15 and TRBJ1-5; D call uncertain. CDR3 length: 15 residues. The germline CDR1 and CDR2 sequences are LNHNV and YYDKDF (reference sequence). The V and J ends lost 2 bases and 2 bases respectively, with 10 bases between them. The CDR3 region has the DNA TGTGCCACCAGCAGAATCCCGGACGGCAATCAGCCCCAGCATTTT. The encoded protein is CATSRIPDGNQPQHF.

The J gene is TRBJ2-5, the V gene TRBV30; the match to TRBD1 covers 7 bases. CDR3 size: 12 residues. Germline assignment: CDR1 GTSNPN and CDR2 SVGIG (reference sequence). The V and J ends lost 0 bases and 5 bases, in that order; junction bases with no gene match: 0. CDR3 protein: CAWSVQGETQYF. The CDR3 DNA sequence: TGTGCCTGGAGTGTACAGGGGGAGACCCAGTACTTC.

The CDR3 is CSAYAQGVPETQYF. In DNA form, the CDR3 reads TGCAGTGCTTACGCACAGGGAGTACCAGAGACCCAGTACTTC. The chain employs TRBV20-1 and TRBJ2-5; possible D gene TRBD1, 6 bases. This CDR3 spans 14 amino acids. The V end lost 5 bases, the J end lost 4 bases, and 17 bases lay between the germline ends. Germline loops: CDR1 DFQATT, CDR2 SNEGSKA (reference sequence).

This clonotype was counted many times. V usage is TRBV20-1 and J usage is TRBJ2-7; unclear D gene. The ends were cut back, 4 bases at V and 0 bases at J, with 13 bases in the middle. The CDR3 consists of 14 residues. CDR1 is DFQATT and CDR2 is SNEGSKA in the germline V gene (reference sequence). CDR3 sequence reads: CSATPTVNSYEQYF. DNA for the CDR3: TGCAGTGCTACACCTACAGTAAACTCCTACGAGCAGTACTTC.

This clonotype was picked up a small number of times. The rearrangement joins TRBV29-1 to TRBJ2-1; D unclear. Trimming stripped 1 base from V and 1 base from J, with 11 bases between. The CDR3 is 15 amino acids. The germline V gene has CDR1 SQVTM and CDR2 ANQGSEA. CDR3 protein: CSVEGKVASYNEQFF. In DNA, the CDR3 is TGCAGCGTTGAAGGGAAGGTAGCTTCCTACAATGAGCAGTTCTTC.

The chain links TRBV12-3 or TRBV12-4 to TRBJ1-2, with 12 positions matching TRBD1. The CDR3 has 14 amino acids. Trimming at V came to 6 bases and at J to 8 bases, leaving 7 bases not matched to a gene. The CDR3 region has the DNA TGTGCCAGCAGGTCCGTTGGGACAGGGGGCGGCTACACCTTC. This sequence encodes CASRSVGTGGGYTF.

The chain is built from TRBV5-1 and TRBJ2-1; 13 bases map to TRBD2. Germline CDR1 is SGHRS and CDR2 is YFSETQ. The CDR3 has 14 amino acids. V lost 4 bases to trimming and J lost 7 bases; unmatched junction nucleotides: 2. The CDR3 sequence is CASSGTSGANEQFF. In DNA, the CDR3 is TGCGCCAGCAGCGGGACTAGCGGGGCAAATGAGCAGTTCTTC. The full variable domain, rest sourced from reference TRBV5-1 and TRBJ2-1, is KAGVTQTPRYLIKTRGQQVTLSCSPISGHRSVSWYQQTPGQGLQFLFEYFSETQRNKGNFPGRFSGRQFSNSRSEMNVSTLELGDSALYLCASSGTSGANEQFFGPGTRLTVL.

This clonotype was observed at least ten times. This chain links TRBV12-3 or TRBV12-4 with TRBJ2-7; 10 nucleotides align to TRBD1. The trim removed 5 bases at V and 5 bases at J, leaving 9 bases unmatched. This CDR3 contains 15 residues. The CDR3 spells CASSRTGTGDDEQYF. The DNA of the CDR3 is TGTGCCAGCAGTCGCACCGGGACAGGGGACGACGAGCAGTACTTC.

The table lists this clonotype with many counts. The chain couples TRBV7-2 to TRBJ2-3, with 8 bases that match TRBD2. After removal of 5 bases from V and 3 bases from J, the junction contained 4 bases not matched to a gene. The germline gives CDR1 SGHTA, CDR2 FQGNSA. There are 14 residues in the CDR3. For the CDR3, the DNA is TGTGCCAGCAGCGCCGGGGGGGGTACAGATACGCAGTATTTT. It yields the protein CASSAGGGTDTQYF.

This chain connects TRBV9 to TRBJ1-1, with D unresolved. Germline V gene data show CDR1 as SGDLS and CDR2 as YYNGEE. V lost 4 bases to trimming and J lost 2 bases, with 12 bases between them. The CDR3 has 14 residues. In DNA, the CDR3 is TGTGCCAGCAGCCCCCGACCCGTTAACACTGAAGCTTTCTTT. This codes for CASSPRPVNTEAFF.